The rows below give T cell receptor beta chains drawn from one sample of a study of beta chain features in type 1 diabetes. The repertoire was sequenced with immunoSEQ multiplex PCR; TCRdb's copy has only in-frame clones and lacks some. The table lists just over 600,000 clones, roughly a sixth of them singletons, with around 0.1% in the top ten. Sequenced: naive CD4+ T cells from blood. The receptors here all came from a young man in good health. Both conserved end residues are part of each CDR3. Each record gives: J gene, clone size, V gene, D gene, CDR3 protein, CDR3 DNA. D genes are given only for firm matches. Some rows mark clone size as missing; the rest say once, few, many or name a class of expanded clone.

>TRBJ1-5|.|TRBV6-5|.
CASSTKRNQPQHF
TGTGCCAGCAGCACTAAGAGGAATCAGCCCCAGCATTTT
>TRBJ1-6|.|TRBV5-6|TRBD1
CASTPTGVDISPLHF
TGTGCCAGCACCCCGACAGGGGTAGATATTTCACCCCTCCACTTT
>TRBJ2-7|few|TRBV5-6|.
CASSRGYEQYF
TGTGCCAGCAGCAGGGGGTACGAGCAGTACTTC
>TRBJ2-1|.|TRBV5-1|TRBD1
CASSPGQGSYNEQFF
TGCGCCAGCAGCCCAGGACAGGGATCCTACAATGAGCAGTTCTTC
>TRBJ1-2|few|TRBV9|TRBD1
CASSANDRGSYTF
TGTGCCAGCAGCGCAAACGACAGGGGAAGCTACACCTTC
>TRBJ2-2|.|TRBV5-6|.
CASSLVPNTGELFF
TGTGCCAGCAGCTTAGTACCGAACACCGGGGAGCTGTTTTTT
>TRBJ2-7|few|TRBV2|TRBD1
CASSGPRTGTEQYF
TGTGCCAGCAGTGGCCCTAGGACAGGGACCGAGCAGTACTTC
>TRBJ2-2|few|TRBV5-1|TRBD1
CASSSDRVTGELFF
TGCGCCAGCAGCTCGGACAGGGTCACCGGGGAGCTGTTTTTT
>TRBJ1-1|.|TRBV7-9|.
CASRSWTENTEAFF
TGTGCCAGCAGATCTTGGACGGAGAACACTGAAGCTTTCTTT
>TRBJ2-3|.|TRBV11-2|.
CASSPPVGDTQYF
TGTGCCAGCAGCCCCCCTGTTGGAGATACGCAGTATTTT
>TRBJ1-1|.|TRBV29-1|.
CSVSQAFF
TGCAGCGTCTCCCAAGCTTTCTTT
>TRBJ2-1|few|TRBV7-6|TRBD2
CASSSVAGETYNEQFF
TGTGCCAGCAGCTCGGTAGCGGGAGAAACCTACAATGAGCAGTTCTTC
>TRBJ2-1|few|TRBV4-1|.
CASSQEGGPYNEQFF
TGCGCCAGCAGCCAAGAAGGGGGGCCCTACAATGAGCAGTTCTTC
>TRBJ2-1|few|TRBV2|.
CASSEKGGESSYNEQFF
TGTGCCAGCAGTGAAAAGGGCGGGGAAAGCTCCTACAATGAGCAGTTCTTC
>TRBJ2-5|few|TRBV7-2|.
CASRGRIRTPQETQYF
TGTGCCAGCAGGGGTCGCATCCGCACCCCCCAAGAGACCCAGTACTTC
>TRBJ2-5|.|TRBV19|.
CASSIAGALPQETQYF
TGTGCCAGTAGTATAGCTGGGGCCTTGCCCCAAGAGACCCAGTACTTC
>TRBJ2-3|few|TRBV5-4|TRBD2
CASSLSGAAGNTDTQYF
TGTGCCAGCAGCTTAAGCGGGGCCGCGGGGAACACAGATACGCAGTATTTT
>TRBJ2-3|few|TRBV11-2|.
CASSLRQAADTQYF
TGTGCCAGCAGCTTGCGACAGGCGGCAGATACGCAGTATTTT
>TRBJ2-2|.|TRBV11-1|TRBD1
CASSPLGQGSRELFF
TGTGCCAGCAGCCCCCTGGGACAGGGGAGCAGGGAGCTGTTTTTT
>TRBJ2-1|.|TRBV6-1|.
CASSPPSYNEQFF
TGTGCCAGCAGTCCGCCCTCCTACAATGAGCAGTTCTTC
>TRBJ2-3|.|TRBV5-4|TRBD1
CASSEGQGRTDTQYF
TGTGCCAGCAGCGAAGGACAGGGGCGCACAGATACGCAGTATTTT
>TRBJ2-5|few|TRBV19|.
CASSATETQYF
TGTGCCAGTAGCGCCACAGAGACCCAGTACTTC
>TRBJ2-1|.|TRBV4-3|.
CASSHGLLRSSYNEQFF
TGCGCCAGCAGCCACGGACTACTTAGGAGCTCCTACAATGAGCAGTTCTTC
>TRBJ2-5|.|TRBV7-2|.
CASSLDRPSRETQYF
TGTGCCAGCAGCTTAGATCGTCCATCTCGGGAGACCCAGTACTTC
>TRBJ2-4|few|TRBV5-6|.
CATSEAKNIQYF
TGTGCCACCTCGGAGGCCAAAAACATTCAGTACTTC
>TRBJ1-2|few|TRBV28|.
CASTPGGYGYTF
TGTGCCAGCACCCCGGGTGGATATGGCTACACCTTC
>TRBJ2-7|few|TRBV28|TRBD2
CASSLLQWGTSSYEQYF
TGTGCCAGCAGTTTATTGCAATGGGGGACTAGCAGCTACGAGCAGTACTTC
>TRBJ1-1|.|TRBV10-3|.
CAISPTGTEAFF
TGTGCCATCAGCCCGACAGGCACTGAAGCTTTCTTT
>TRBJ2-3|.|TRBV6-6|.
CASRPGTPNTQYF
TGTGCCAGCAGACCGGGGACCCCCAATACGCAGTATTTT
>TRBJ1-1|.|TRBV11-2|.
CASRTASMNTEAFF
TGTGCCAGCAGGACAGCCTCTATGAACACTGAAGCTTTCTTT
>TRBJ1-4|.|TRBV27|TRBD1
CASSLSPTGTAEKLFF
TGTGCCAGCAGTTTGTCTCCTACCGGGACAGCTGAAAAACTGTTTTTT
>TRBJ1-2|.|TRBV28|.
CASSLSDRSYGYTF
TGTGCCAGCAGTTTATCTGACAGAAGCTATGGCTACACCTTC
>TRBJ1-1|.|TRBV9|.
CASSAGGTEAFF
TGTGCCAGCAGCGCGGGGGGCACTGAAGCTTTCTTT
>TRBJ1-2|.|TRBV21-1|.
CASSKDGRLYGYTF
TGTGCCAGCAGCAAAGATGGCAGGCTCTATGGCTACACCTTC
>TRBJ1-6|few|TRBV14|.
CASSQRGGSPLHF
TGTGCCAGCAGCCAGAGGGGCGGTTCACCCCTCCACTTT
>TRBJ2-3|.|TRBV6-4|TRBD1
CASSTTGTGTDTQYF
TGTGCCAGCAGTACGACCGGGACAGGGACAGATACGCAGTATTTT
>TRBJ2-1|few|TRBV7-2|TRBD2
CASSLGGSENEQFF
TGTGCCAGCAGCTTGGGGGGGTCTGAAAATGAGCAGTTCTTC
>TRBJ2-1|few|TRBV9|TRBD1
CASSVGGQALNEQFF
TGTGCCAGCAGCGTAGGGGGACAGGCCTTGAATGAGCAGTTCTTC
>TRBJ1-5|.|TRBV4-3|.
CASMGSRFGNNQPQHF
TGCGCCAGCATGGGCAGTCGGTTTGGGAACAATCAGCCCCAGCATTTT
>TRBJ1-1|few|TRBV7-2|.
CASSPQGGNTEAFF
TGTGCCAGCAGCCCCCAGGGCGGGAACACTGAAGCTTTCTTT
>TRBJ2-2|.|TRBV7-3|.
CATALDSQSNTGELFF
TGTGCCACCGCCCTTGACAGCCAGTCCAACACCGGGGAGCTGTTTTTT
>TRBJ2-6|.|TRBV5-1|.
CASSFLSLGANVLTF
TGCGCCAGCAGCTTCCTATCCCTTGGGGCCAACGTCCTGACTTTC
>TRBJ2-7|few|TRBV28|.
CASGGRNDAYEQYF
TGTGCCAGCGGGGGGAGGAACGACGCCTACGAGCAGTACTTC
>TRBJ2-3|.|TRBV11-2|TRBD2
CASSRTSGTDTQYF
TGTGCCAGCAGCCGGACTAGCGGCACAGATACGCAGTATTTT
>TRBJ2-7|.|TRBV28|.
CASSLSGPYEQYF
TGTGCCAGCAGTTTATCGGGACCCTACGAGCAGTACTTC
>TRBJ2-1|.|TRBV5-1|TRBD2
CASSLGSGNTEQFF
TGCGCCAGCAGCTTGGGTAGCGGGAACACTGAGCAGTTCTTC
>TRBJ2-4|few|TRBV7-9|TRBD2
CASSPGTSGLNIQYF
TGTGCCAGCAGCCCCGGGACTAGCGGATTAAACATTCAGTACTTC
>TRBJ1-1|.|TRBV5-8|.
CASSFQTTWAFF
TGTGCCAGCAGCTTCCAGACGACTTGGGCTTTCTTT
>TRBJ1-2|.|TRBV4-2|TRBD1
CASSRSRDRGFNYGYTF
TGTGCCAGCAGCCGATCTCGGGACAGGGGGTTTAACTATGGCTACACCTTC
>TRBJ1-5|few|TRBV19|.
CASSIKVQPQHF
TGTGCCAGTAGTATAAAGGTACAGCCCCAGCATTTT
>TRBJ2-6|few|TRBV12-5|TRBD1
CASGLVTGAGANVLTF
TGTGCTAGTGGTTTGGTTACAGGGGCTGGGGCCAACGTCCTGACTTTC
>TRBJ2-1|.|TRBV10-2|TRBD2
CASSPGGPRSYNEQFF
TGCGCCAGCAGCCCGGGAGGGCCTCGTTCCTACAATGAGCAGTTCTTC
>TRBJ1-5|.|TRBV7-9|.
CASSFGPGNQPQHF
.
>TRBJ2-1|.|TRBV4-2|.
CASSLRLERDNEQFF
TGTGCCAGCAGCCTGCGACTCGAGCGGGACAATGAGCAGTTCTTC
>TRBJ1-2|few|TRBV7-3|TRBD1
CASRPRRGQGSGYTF
TGTGCCAGCAGGCCACGGCGAGGACAGGGATCCGGCTACACCTTC